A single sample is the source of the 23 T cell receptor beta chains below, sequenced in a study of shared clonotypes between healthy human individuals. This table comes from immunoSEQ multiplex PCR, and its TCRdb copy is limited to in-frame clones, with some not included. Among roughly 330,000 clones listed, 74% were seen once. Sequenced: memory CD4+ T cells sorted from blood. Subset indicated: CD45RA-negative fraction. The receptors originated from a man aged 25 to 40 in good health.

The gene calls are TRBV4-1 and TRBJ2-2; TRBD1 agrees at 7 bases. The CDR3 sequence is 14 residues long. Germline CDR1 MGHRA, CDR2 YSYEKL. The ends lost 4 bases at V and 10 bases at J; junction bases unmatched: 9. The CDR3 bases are TGCGCCAGCAGCCGACCACAGGGGTCCCCGGAGCTGTTTTTT. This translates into CASSRPQGSPELFF.

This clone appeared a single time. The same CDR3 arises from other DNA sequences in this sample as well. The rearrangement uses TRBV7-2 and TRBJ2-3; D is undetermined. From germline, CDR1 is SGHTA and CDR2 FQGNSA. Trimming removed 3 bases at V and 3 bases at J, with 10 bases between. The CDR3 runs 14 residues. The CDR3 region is CASSLRGVTDTQYF. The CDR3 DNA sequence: TGTGCCAGCAGCTTGCGTGGGGTTACAGATACGCAGTATTTT. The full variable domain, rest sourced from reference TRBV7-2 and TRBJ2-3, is GAGVSQSPSNKVTEKGKDVELRCDPISGHTALYWYRQSLGQGLEFLIYFQGNSAPDKSGLPSDRFSAERTGGSVSTLTIQRTQQEDSAVYLCASSLRGVTDTQYFGPGTRLTVL.

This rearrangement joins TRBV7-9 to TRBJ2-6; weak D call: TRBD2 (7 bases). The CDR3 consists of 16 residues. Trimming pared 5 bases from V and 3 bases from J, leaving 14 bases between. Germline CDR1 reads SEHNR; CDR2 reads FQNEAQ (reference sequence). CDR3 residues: CASSAGAWSGANVLTF. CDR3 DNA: TGTGCCAGCAGCGCGGGGGCGTGGAGTGGGGCCAACGTCCTGACTTTC.

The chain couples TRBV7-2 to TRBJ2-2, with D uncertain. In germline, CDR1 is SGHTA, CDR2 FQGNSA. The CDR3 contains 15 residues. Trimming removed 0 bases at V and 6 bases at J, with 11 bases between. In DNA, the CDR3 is TGTGCCAGCAGCTTAGCGCCCGGGTTCGCCGGGGAGCTGTTTTTT. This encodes CASSLAPGFAGELFF.

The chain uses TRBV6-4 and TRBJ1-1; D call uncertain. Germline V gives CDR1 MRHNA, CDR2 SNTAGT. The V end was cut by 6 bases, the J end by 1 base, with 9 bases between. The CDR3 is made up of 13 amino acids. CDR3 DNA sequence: TGTGCCAGCAGCGAACAGAGGAACACTGAAGCTTTCTTT. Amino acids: CASSEQRNTEAFF.

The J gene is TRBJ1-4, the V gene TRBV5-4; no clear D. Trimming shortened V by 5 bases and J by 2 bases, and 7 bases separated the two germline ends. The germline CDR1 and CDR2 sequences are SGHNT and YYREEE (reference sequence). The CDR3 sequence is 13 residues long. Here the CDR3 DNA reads TGTGCCAGCAGTCTCGGTACTAATGAAAAACTGTTTTTT. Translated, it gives CASSLGTNEKLFF.

DNA for the CDR3: TGTGCCAGTATCGGGGAACAGGGGAGTCAGCCCCAGCATTTT. Protein sequence: CASIGEQGSQPQHF. V gene TRBV19 combines with J gene TRBJ1-5, with 7 bases aligning to TRBD1. The CDR3 is 14 amino acids. Germline trimming cut 7 bases from V and 6 bases from J; bases unmatched to any gene: 9. The germline V gene encodes CDR1 LNHDA and CDR2 SQIVND (reference sequence).

CDR3 protein: CASSALAMGTGELFF. The CDR3 DNA is TGTGCCAGCAGCGCTCTGGCGATGGGGACCGGGGAGCTGTTTTTT. The V gene is TRBV7-8, the J gene TRBJ2-2; D ambiguous. Looked up from germline, CDR1 is SGHVS and CDR2 is FQNEAQ. The CDR3 extends over 15 amino acids. V was cut by 5 bases and J by 5 bases, with 15 bases left in between.

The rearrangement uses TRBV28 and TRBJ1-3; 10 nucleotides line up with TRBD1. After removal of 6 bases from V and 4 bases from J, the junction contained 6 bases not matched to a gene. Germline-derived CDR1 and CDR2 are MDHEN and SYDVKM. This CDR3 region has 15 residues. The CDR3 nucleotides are TGTGCCAGCAGGGGGGGACAGGGGTTAGGAAACACCATATATTTT. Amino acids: CASRGGQGLGNTIYF.

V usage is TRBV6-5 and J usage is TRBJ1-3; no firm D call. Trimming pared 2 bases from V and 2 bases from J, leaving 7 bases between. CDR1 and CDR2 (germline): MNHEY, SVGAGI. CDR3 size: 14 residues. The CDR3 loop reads CASSYSDAGNTIYF. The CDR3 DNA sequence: TGTGCCAGCAGTTACAGTGATGCTGGAAACACCATATATTTT.

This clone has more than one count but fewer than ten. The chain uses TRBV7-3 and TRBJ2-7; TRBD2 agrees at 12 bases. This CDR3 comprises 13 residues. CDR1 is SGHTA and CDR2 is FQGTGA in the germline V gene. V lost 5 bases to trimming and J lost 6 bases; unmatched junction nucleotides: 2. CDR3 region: CASSPGLAGEQYF. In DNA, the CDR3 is TGTGCCAGCAGCCCGGGACTAGCGGGCGAGCAGTACTTC.

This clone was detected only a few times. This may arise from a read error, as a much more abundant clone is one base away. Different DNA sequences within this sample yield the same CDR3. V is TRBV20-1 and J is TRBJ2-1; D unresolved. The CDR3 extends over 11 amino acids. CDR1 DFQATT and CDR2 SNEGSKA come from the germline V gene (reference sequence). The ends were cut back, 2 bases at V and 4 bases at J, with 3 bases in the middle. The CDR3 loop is CSARQYNEQFF. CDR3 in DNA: TGCAGTGCTAGACAATACAATGAGCAGTTCTTC.

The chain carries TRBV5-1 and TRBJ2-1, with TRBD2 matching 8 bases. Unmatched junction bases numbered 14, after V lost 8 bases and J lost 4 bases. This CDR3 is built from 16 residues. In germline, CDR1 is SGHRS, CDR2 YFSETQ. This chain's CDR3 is CARPDAATSEYNEQFF. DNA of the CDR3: TGCGCCAGGCCCGATGCCGCGACTAGCGAATACAATGAGCAGTTCTTC.

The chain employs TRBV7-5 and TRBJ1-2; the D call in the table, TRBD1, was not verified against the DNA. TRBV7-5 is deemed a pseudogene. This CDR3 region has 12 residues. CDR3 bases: TGTGCCAGCAGCTTATGGCTCTATGGCTACACCTTC. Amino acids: CASSLWLYGYTF.

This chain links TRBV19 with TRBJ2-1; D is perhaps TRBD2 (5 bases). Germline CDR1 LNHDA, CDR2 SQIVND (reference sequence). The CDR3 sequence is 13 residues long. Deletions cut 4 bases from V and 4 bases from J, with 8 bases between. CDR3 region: CASSTVAYNEQFF. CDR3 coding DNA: TGTGCCAGTAGTACGGTAGCGTACAATGAGCAGTTCTTC.

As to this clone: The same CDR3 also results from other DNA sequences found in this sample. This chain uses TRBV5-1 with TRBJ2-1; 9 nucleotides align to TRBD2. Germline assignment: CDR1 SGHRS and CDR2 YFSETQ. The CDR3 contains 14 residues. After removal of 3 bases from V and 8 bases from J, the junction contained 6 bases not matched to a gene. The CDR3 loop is CASSWGLASDEQFF. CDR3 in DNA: TGCGCCAGCAGCTGGGGACTAGCTAGCGATGAGCAGTTCTTC.

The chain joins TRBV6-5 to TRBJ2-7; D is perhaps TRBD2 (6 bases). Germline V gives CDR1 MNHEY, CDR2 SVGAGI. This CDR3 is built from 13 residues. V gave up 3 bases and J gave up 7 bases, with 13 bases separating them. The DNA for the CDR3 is TGTGCCAGCAGTTATTCGGCAGGAGGGGAGCAGTACTTC. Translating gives CASSYSAGGEQYF.

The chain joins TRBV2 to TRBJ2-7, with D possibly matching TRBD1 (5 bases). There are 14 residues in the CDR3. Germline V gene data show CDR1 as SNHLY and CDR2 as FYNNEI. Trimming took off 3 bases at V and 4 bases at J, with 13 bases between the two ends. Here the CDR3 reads CASSDRANVYEQYF. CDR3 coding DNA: TGTGCCAGCAGTGACAGGGCCAACGTGTACGAGCAGTACTTC.

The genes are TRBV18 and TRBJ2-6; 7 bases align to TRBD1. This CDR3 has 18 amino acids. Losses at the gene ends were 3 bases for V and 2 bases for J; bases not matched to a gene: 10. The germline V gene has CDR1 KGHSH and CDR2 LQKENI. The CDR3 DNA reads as TGTGCCAGCTCACCTCGGACAGGTGGAATCCCTGGGGCCAACGTCCTGACTTTC. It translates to CASSPRTGGIPGANVLTF. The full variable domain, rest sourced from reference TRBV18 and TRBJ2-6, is NAGVMQNPRHLVRRRGQEARLRCSPMKGHSHVYWYRQLPEEGLKFMVYLQKENIIDESGMPKERFSAEFPKEGPSILRIQQVVRGDSAAYFCASSPRTGGIPGANVLTFGAGSRLTVL.

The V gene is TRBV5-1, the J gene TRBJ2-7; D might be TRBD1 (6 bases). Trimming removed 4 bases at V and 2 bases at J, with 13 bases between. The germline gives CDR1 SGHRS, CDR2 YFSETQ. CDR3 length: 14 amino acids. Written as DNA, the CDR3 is TGCGCCAGCAGCGTACAGGGTTCCCCCTACGAGCAGTACTTC. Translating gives CASSVQGSPYEQYF.

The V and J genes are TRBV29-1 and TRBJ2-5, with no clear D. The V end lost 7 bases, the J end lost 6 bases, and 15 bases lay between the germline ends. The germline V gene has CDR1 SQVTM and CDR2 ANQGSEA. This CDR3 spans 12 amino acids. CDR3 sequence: CSARDGRKTQYF. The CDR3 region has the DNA TGCAGCGCCCGCGACGGGCGGAAGACCCAGTACTTC.

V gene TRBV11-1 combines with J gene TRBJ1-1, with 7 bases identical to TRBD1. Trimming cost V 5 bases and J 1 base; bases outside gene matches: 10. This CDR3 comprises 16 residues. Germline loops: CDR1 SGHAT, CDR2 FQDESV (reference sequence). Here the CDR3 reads CASSLYRGTANTEAFF. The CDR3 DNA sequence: TGTGCCAGCAGCCTGTACCGCGGGACAGCGAACACTGAAGCTTTCTTT.

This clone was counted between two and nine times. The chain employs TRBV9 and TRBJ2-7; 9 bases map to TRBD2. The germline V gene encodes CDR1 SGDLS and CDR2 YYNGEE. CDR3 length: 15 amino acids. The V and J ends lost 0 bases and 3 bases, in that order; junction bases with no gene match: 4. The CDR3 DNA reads TGTGCCAGCAGCGTAGACTCTAGCGGGATCTACGAGCAGTACTTC. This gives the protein CASSVDSSGIYEQYF.